This T cell receptor beta chain was captured in a study of blood T cell repertoires in COVID-19 (dated by TCRdb to the early 2020s). About the study as a whole: The collaborator samples originated in the United States, Italy and Spain and spanned the acute and convalescent phases of COVID-19. The prospective study material was composed of cDNA or gDNA derived from T cells, B-cell-depleted T cells, or PBMCs. The dataset comprised deeply sampled blood TCRbeta repertoires from subjects exposed to, actively infected with, or recovered from COVID-19. The repertoires were made available in a free public database intended to serve as a resource for research on the immune response to SARS-CoV-2. Samples were obtained from the ongoing ImmuneRACE study (first 160 participants) and from some 1,200 subjects provided by 6 global collaborators. Sample metadata almost always included a de-identified subject ID, COVID-19 status, age in years and sex. HLA class I and class II types, where available, came from metadata supplied by the sample provider rather than from assay-based typing. What the authors observed across the whole study: The amount of clinical and demographic metadata varied by source and participant and was provided uncurated.

Concerning this clone itself: Its antigen remains undetermined. No base quality information exists; no much larger clone differs at one position.

Collaborating institutions collected whole blood in K2EDTA tubes following their own protocols. For TCRbeta analysis, collaborators shipped samples as frozen whole blood, isolated PBMCs, or DNA extracted from either of those sample types. The immunoSEQ Assay, a bias-controlled multiplex PCR, was used to amplify TCRbeta CDR3 regions from genomic DNA. Per the original workflow: The number of nucleated cells in each sample was estimated by amplification of reference gene primers within the assay. To quantify the absolute abundance of each unique TCRbeta CDR3 rearrangement, sequence reads were collapsed and filtered. For each sample, productive Simpson clonality was calculated by taking the square root of Simpson's diversity index across productive rearrangements. TCRdb provides this immuneACCESS table in a form limited to in-frame rearrangements. Some clones are lacking; in checked studies, under half of them reflect an unresolved V gene, and why the rest are absent is not known. V and J calls and clone size follow that table, whereas D and trimming were derived from the DNA. For this sample the table gives 120,000 to 150,000 clones, of which about 86% were detected only once. In total, the top ten clones hold 1.5% of the sample.

Sequencing used peripheral blood. The receptor was derived from a woman aged 60 to 75 with acute or convalescent COVID-19.

The CDR3 is CASSTTAGSGYTF. The DNA sequence is as follows: TGTGCCAGCAGCACGACCGCGGGGAGTGGCTACACCTTC. The chain is made from TRBV7-3 and TRBJ1-2; the D segment cannot be called with confidence. From the cysteine through the phenylalanine, the CDR3 covers 13 amino acids. Just the 39-base CDR3 DNA is kept, in frame starting at base 1. V loses 5 bases of germline sequence and J loses 7 bases, and the interval between the two ends is 14 bases. Based on the germline V gene, the CDR1 and CDR2 sequences are SGHTA and FQGTGA.